A single TCR beta chain is shown here with its context. This sample is part of a study of T-cell reconstitution after alpha-beta-depleted transplantation in children. J was trimmed by 5 bases and V by 4 bases; bases with no gene match: 8. There are 14 residues in the CDR3. CDR1 and CDR2 from the germline V gene are LGHNA and YSLEER. Unique molecular identifiers tagged the TCRbeta library. In TCRdb, the PCR reads were re-called with MiXCR into one record per CDR3 protein. The profile shows over 300,000 distinct CDR3 sequences, about a tenth of them singletons. The receptor was isolated from a human donor who donated a stem cell graft to a child with acute lymphoblastic leukemia. The sequencing here drew on PBMCs from the stem cell graft donor, taken from the stem cell graft. The chain carries TRBV4-3 and TRBJ2-7; 7 bases fit TRBD1. This CDR3 reads CASSPGTVWNEQYF. The CDR3 DNA follows: TGCGCCAGCAGCCCCGGGACAGTGTGGAACGAGCAGTACTTC.